The rows below give T cell receptor beta chains drawn from one sample of a study of cytotoxic CD8 clonotypes in ibrutinib-treated CLL. Sequencing used immunoSEQ multiplex PCR; TCRdb keeps in-frame clones, though not all of them. The table shows about 68,000 clones, with approximately 70% occurring only once. Specimen: PBMCs, collected after 12 months of ibrutinib treatment. Receptor source: a human donor with chronic lymphocytic leukemia. Each CDR3 is given with its conserved first and last residue. Fields, in order: V gene, clone size, D gene, J gene, CDR3 protein, CDR3 DNA. A D gene is named only where the DNA matches it firmly. A clone size is listed for some rows: how often the clone was seen (once, few, many), or a class if it is expanded.

v_call: TRBV7-8
clone_size: NA
d_call: NA
j_call: TRBJ1-1
cdr3_aa: CASSLNANTEAFF
cdr3_nt: TGTGCCAGCAGCTTAAATGCGAACACTGAAGCTTTCTTT

v_call: TRBV4-1
clone_size: NA
d_call: NA
j_call: TRBJ1-2
cdr3_aa: CASSQVLGANYGYTF
cdr3_nt: TGCGCCAGCAGCCAAGTTTTAGGGGCTAACTATGGCTACACCTTC

v_call: TRBV2
clone_size: NA
d_call: NA
j_call: TRBJ2-1
cdr3_aa: CASSEVRDPYSYNEQFF
cdr3_nt: TGTGCCAGCAGTGAAGTACGAGACCCCTACTCCTACAATGAGCAGTTCTTC

v_call: TRBV5-1
clone_size: once
d_call: NA
j_call: TRBJ2-3
cdr3_aa: CASSLVGGFTDTQYF
cdr3_nt: TGCGCCAGCAGCTTGGTCGGGGGCTTCACAGATACGCAGTATTTT

v_call: TRBV30
clone_size: NA
d_call: NA
j_call: TRBJ2-3
cdr3_aa: CAWSVAYTDTQYF
cdr3_nt: TGTGCCTGGAGTGTTGCATATACAGATACGCAGTATTTT

v_call: TRBV6-5
clone_size: NA
d_call: NA
j_call: TRBJ1-1
cdr3_aa: CASRLGLGANTEAFF
cdr3_nt: TGTGCCAGCCGGTTAGGGTTGGGGGCGAACACTGAAGCTTTCTTT

v_call: TRBV16
clone_size: NA
d_call: NA
j_call: TRBJ1-1
cdr3_aa: CASSPDGRNTEAFF
cdr3_nt: TGTGCCAGCAGCCCCGACGGGCGGAACACTGAAGCTTTCTTT

v_call: TRBV30
clone_size: NA
d_call: TRBD1
j_call: TRBJ1-6
cdr3_aa: CASGTGYNSPLHF
cdr3_nt: TGTGCCTCTGGGACAGGGTACAATTCACCCCTCCACTTT

v_call: TRBV28
clone_size: NA
d_call: TRBD1
j_call: TRBJ1-5
cdr3_aa: CASSFGGQIHQPQHF
cdr3_nt: TGTGCCAGCAGTTTTGGGGGACAGATTCATCAGCCCCAGCATTTT

v_call: TRBV7-2
clone_size: NA
d_call: TRBD1
j_call: TRBJ2-5
cdr3_aa: CASSLDSTGGAKTQYF
cdr3_nt: TGTGCCAGCAGCTTAGATTCGACAGGGGGCGCGAAGACCCAGTACTTC

v_call: TRBV10-3
clone_size: NA
d_call: TRBD2
j_call: TRBJ2-3
cdr3_aa: CAIRSTSGGASDTQYF
cdr3_nt: TGTGCCATCAGATCGACTAGCGGGGGGGCTTCAGATACGCAGTATTTT

v_call: TRBV9
clone_size: NA
d_call: TRBD1
j_call: TRBJ2-3
cdr3_aa: CASSANTPWTGGADTQYF
cdr3_nt: TGTGCCAGCAGCGCAAATACACCTTGGACAGGGGGGGCAGATACGCAGTATTTT

v_call: TRBV5-1
clone_size: few
d_call: NA
j_call: TRBJ1-2
cdr3_aa: CASSLEGTNYGYTF
cdr3_nt: TGCGCCAGCAGCTTGGAAGGGACCAACTATGGCTACACCTTC

v_call: TRBV5-6
clone_size: once
d_call: TRBD1
j_call: TRBJ1-1
cdr3_aa: CASSGGTGPSATEAFF
cdr3_nt: TGTGCCAGCAGCGGTGGGACAGGACCCTCCGCTACTGAAGCTTTCTTT

v_call: TRBV19
clone_size: few
d_call: NA
j_call: TRBJ2-5
cdr3_aa: CASAGRTQETQYF
cdr3_nt: TGTGCCAGCGCGGGGCGGACGCAAGAGACCCAGTACTTC

v_call: TRBV10-3
clone_size: NA
d_call: NA
j_call: TRBJ2-3
cdr3_aa: CAISEGQSRTDTQYF
cdr3_nt: TGTGCCATCAGTGAAGGACAGAGTCGCACAGATACGCAGTATTTT

v_call: TRBV7-9
clone_size: medium-sized
d_call: NA
j_call: TRBJ1-2
cdr3_aa: CASSYGTLPRYGYTF
cdr3_nt: TGTGCCAGCAGCTATGGTACCCTGCCGCGCTATGGCTACACCTTC

v_call: TRBV6-1
clone_size: NA
d_call: TRBD1
j_call: TRBJ1-1
cdr3_aa: CASSRDRVYTEAFF
cdr3_nt: TGTGCCAGCTCCCGGGACAGGGTGTACACTGAAGCTTTCTTT

v_call: TRBV29-1
clone_size: NA
d_call: NA
j_call: TRBJ2-5
cdr3_aa: CSVEGERGVETQYF
cdr3_nt: TGCAGCGTTGAAGGGGAAAGGGGTGTAGAGACCCAGTACTTC

v_call: TRBV19
clone_size: NA
d_call: NA
j_call: TRBJ1-5
cdr3_aa: CASSPGLSQPQHF
cdr3_nt: TGTGCCAGTAGCCCCGGGTTAAGTCAGCCCCAGCATTTT

v_call: TRBV7-6
clone_size: NA
d_call: TRBD1
j_call: TRBJ2-5
cdr3_aa: CASSSQGAQETQYF
cdr3_nt: TGTGCCAGCAGCTCCCAGGGGGCCCAAGAGACCCAGTACTTC

v_call: TRBV9
clone_size: NA
d_call: NA
j_call: TRBJ1-6
cdr3_aa: CASSPEPTAYNSPLHF
cdr3_nt: TGTGCCAGCAGCCCAGAACCGACAGCCTATAATTCACCCCTCCACTTT

v_call: TRBV7-3
clone_size: few
d_call: NA
j_call: TRBJ1-4
cdr3_aa: CASGLGAGEKLFF
cdr3_nt: TGTGCCAGCGGATTGGGAGCGGGAGAAAAACTGTTTTTT

v_call: TRBV9
clone_size: once
d_call: TRBD1
j_call: TRBJ1-1
cdr3_aa: CASSVGTGGINTEAFF
cdr3_nt: TGTGCCAGCAGCGTAGGGACAGGGGGAATAAACACTGAAGCTTTCTTT

v_call: TRBV4-3
clone_size: few
d_call: NA
j_call: TRBJ1-1
cdr3_aa: CASSQAQKTLNTEAFF
cdr3_nt: TGCGCCAGCAGCCAAGCACAGAAGACTCTGAACACTGAAGCTTTCTTT

v_call: TRBV7-2
clone_size: NA
d_call: NA
j_call: TRBJ1-4
cdr3_aa: CASSRQPATNEKLFF
cdr3_nt: TGTGCCAGCAGTAGACAGCCAGCAACTAATGAAAAACTGTTTTTT

v_call: TRBV15
clone_size: NA
d_call: NA
j_call: TRBJ2-5
cdr3_aa: CATSREGSQETQYF
cdr3_nt: TGTGCCACCAGCAGAGAAGGTAGCCAAGAGACCCAGTACTTC

v_call: TRBV7-9
clone_size: NA
d_call: TRBD1
j_call: TRBJ2-3
cdr3_aa: CASSLVSGQGLATQYF
cdr3_nt: TGTGCCAGCAGCTTAGTCTCGGGACAGGGTTTAGCTACGCAGTATTTT

v_call: TRBV19
clone_size: NA
d_call: TRBD1
j_call: TRBJ1-2
cdr3_aa: CASSAMDRGGTDYGYTF
cdr3_nt: TGTGCCAGTAGTGCAATGGACAGGGGAGGTACGGACTATGGCTACACCTTC

v_call: TRBV4-3
clone_size: NA
d_call: NA
j_call: TRBJ1-5
cdr3_aa: CASSRSLTDSNQPQHF
cdr3_nt: TGCGCCAGCAGCCGATCCCTAACAGATAGCAATCAGCCCCAGCATTTT

v_call: TRBV5-1
clone_size: NA
d_call: NA
j_call: TRBJ2-7
cdr3_aa: CASSLGEGAQQYF
cdr3_nt: TGCGCCAGCAGCTTGGGAGAAGGTGCTCAGCAGTACTTC

v_call: TRBV7-9
clone_size: few
d_call: NA
j_call: TRBJ1-6
cdr3_aa: CASSLVGGNSPLHF
cdr3_nt: TGTGCCAGCAGCTTAGTGGGGGGTAATTCACCCCTCCACTTT

v_call: TRBV28
clone_size: NA
d_call: NA
j_call: TRBJ2-5
cdr3_aa: CASTSLGRGWETQYF
cdr3_nt: TGTGCCAGCACTTCCCTCGGTCGGGGGTGGGAGACCCAGTACTTC

v_call: TRBV18
clone_size: few
d_call: TRBD2
j_call: TRBJ2-2
cdr3_aa: CASSEGLAEITGELFF
cdr3_nt: TGTGCCAGCTCGGAAGGACTAGCGGAGATAACCGGGGAGCTGTTTTTT

v_call: TRBV28
clone_size: few
d_call: NA
j_call: TRBJ2-7
cdr3_aa: CASSSGMRIWYF
cdr3_nt: TGTGCCAGCAGTTCGGGGATGAGGATCTGGTACTTC

v_call: TRBV29-1
clone_size: NA
d_call: TRBD1
j_call: TRBJ2-5
cdr3_aa: CSVAGNRGEETQYF
cdr3_nt: TGCAGCGTTGCAGGAAACAGGGGGGAGGAGACCCAGTACTTC

v_call: TRBV6-5
clone_size: once
d_call: NA
j_call: TRBJ1-2
cdr3_aa: CASSTSSKGYTF
cdr3_nt: TGTGCCAGCAGCACATCCTCTAAGGGCTACACCTTC

v_call: TRBV23-1
clone_size: NA
d_call: TRBD1
j_call: TRBJ1-1
cdr3_aa: CASSQSTGGAEAFF
cdr3_nt: TGCGCCAGCAGTCAATCGACAGGGGGCGCCGAAGCTTTCTTT

v_call: TRBV5-1
clone_size: NA
d_call: NA
j_call: TRBJ1-2
cdr3_aa: CASSFDPTNYGYTF
cdr3_nt: TGCGCCAGCAGCTTCGACCCTACTAACTATGGCTACACCTTC

v_call: TRBV10-3
clone_size: NA
d_call: NA
j_call: TRBJ2-1
cdr3_aa: CATDTGIEQFF
cdr3_nt: TGTGCCACGGACACAGGAATTGAGCAGTTCTTC

v_call: TRBV7-2
clone_size: NA
d_call: TRBD1
j_call: TRBJ1-1
cdr3_aa: CASSSTGGAEAFF
cdr3_nt: TGTGCCAGCAGCTCCACAGGGGGCGCTGAAGCTTTCTTT

v_call: TRBV9
clone_size: NA
d_call: TRBD1
j_call: TRBJ1-3
cdr3_aa: CASSTGTGSGNTIYF
cdr3_nt: TGTGCCAGCTCCACTGGGACAGGCTCTGGAAACACCATATATTTT

v_call: TRBV7-2
clone_size: once
d_call: NA
j_call: TRBJ2-7
cdr3_aa: CASSRGLGSLSYEQYF
cdr3_nt: TGTGCCAGCAGCCGAGGGCTGGGCAGCCTCTCCTACGAGCAGTACTTC

v_call: TRBV6-4
clone_size: NA
d_call: NA
j_call: TRBJ2-7
cdr3_aa: CASSEARGYEQYF
cdr3_nt: TGTGCCAGCAGTGAGGCCAGGGGATACGAGCAGTACTTC

v_call: TRBV9
clone_size: once
d_call: NA
j_call: TRBJ1-2
cdr3_aa: CASSVDVGSSYGYTF
cdr3_nt: TGTGCCAGCAGCGTAGATGTGGGATCCTCCTATGGCTACACCTTC

v_call: TRBV5-4
clone_size: NA
d_call: TRBD2
j_call: TRBJ2-2
cdr3_aa: CASSSPVSGGSVGELFF
cdr3_nt: TGTGCCAGCAGCTCCCCGGTTTCGGGGGGATCAGTCGGGGAGCTGTTTTTT